The 25 T cell receptor beta chains in this list originate from one sample, sequenced in a study of somatic mutations in cytotoxic T cells in rheumatoid arthritis. Sequencing was performed with immunoSEQ multiplex PCR; in TCRdb, only in-frame clones are kept and a portion is missing. The table lists about 16,000 clones, around 77% of them singletons, with approximately 10% in the top ten. The sample comprised CD8+ T cells sorted from blood. Source of these receptors: an adult with rheumatoid arthritis.

The rearrangement uses TRBV28 and TRBJ1-5; D gene unclear. There are 9 residues in the CDR3. V lost 7 bases, J lost 5 bases, and 0 bases lay in between. Germline assignment: CDR1 MDHEN and CDR2 SYDVKM. The CDR3: CASNQPQHF. CDR3 nucleotide sequence: TGTGCCAGCAATCAGCCCCAGCATTTT. The variable domain in full, with the rest retrieved from reference TRBV28 and TRBJ1-5, is DVKVTQSSRYLVKRTGEKVFLECVQDMDHENMFWYRQDPGLGLRLIYFSYDVKMKEKGDIPEGYSVSREKKERFSLILESASTNQTSMYLCASNQPQHFGDGTRLSIL.

The chain recombines TRBV13 with TRBJ2-7; 15 nucleotides agree with TRBD2. V lost 4 bases, J lost 3 bases, and 7 bases stayed unmatched. Germline V gives CDR1 PRHDT, CDR2 FYEKMQ (reference sequence). CDR3 size: 17 residues. CDR3 nucleotides: TGTGCCAGCAGCTGGGGACTAGCGGGGGGATCTCTCTACGAGCAGTACGTC. Its protein product is CASSWGLAGGSLYEQYV.

The chain recombines TRBV14 with TRBJ2-5; 7 bases agree with TRBD2. CDR1 is SGHDN and CDR2 is FVKESK in the germline V gene. J gave up 5 bases and V 3 bases, and 9 bases lay outside the gene matches. CDR3 length: 15 residues. Written as DNA, the CDR3 is TGTGCCAGCAGCCAGCCCGGGGGGTGGAAGGAGACCCAGTACTTC. This codes for CASSQPGGWKETQYF.

CDR3 bases: TGTGCCAGCAGCTTAGGAGGGGGGGGCTTAGGTGATTCACCCCTCCACTTT. Protein: CASSLGGGGLGDSPLHF. The chain recombines TRBV11-2 with TRBJ1-6; possible D gene TRBD1, 6 bases. Germline CDR1 is SGHAT and CDR2 is FQNNGV. CDR3 size: 17 residues. Trimming pared 1 base from V and 8 bases from J, leaving 18 bases between.

The rearrangement links TRBV28 to TRBJ1-6, with D tentatively TRBD1 (5 bases). Germline V CDR1 and CDR2: MDHEN, SYDVKM. V lost 1 base and J lost 2, with 9 bases in between. This CDR3 region has 16 residues. The chain's CDR3 is CASSLFRDPYNSPLHF. DNA of the CDR3: TGTGCCAGCAGTTTATTCAGGGACCCCTATAATTCACCCCTCCACTTT.

The chain uses TRBV9 and TRBJ2-2; D not certain. Trimming took off 5 bases at V and 1 base at J, with 3 bases between the two ends. The germline V gene encodes CDR1 SGDLS and CDR2 YYNGEE. The CDR3 is 12 amino acids. The CDR3: CASSQNTGELFF. DNA for the CDR3: TGTGCCAGCAGTCAGAACACCGGGGAGCTGTTTTTT.

The chain employs TRBV5-1 and TRBJ2-3, with D unclear. The germline CDR1 and CDR2 sequences are SGHRS and YFSETQ. CDR3 length: 14 amino acids. V lost 2 bases, J lost 0 bases, and 7 bases lay in between. CDR3 sequence (DNA): TGCGCCAGCAGCTTTGAATTCAGCACAGATACGCAGTATTTT. This sequence encodes CASSFEFSTDTQYF.

The chain is built from TRBV27 and TRBJ1-2, with TRBD1 matching over 9 bases. Germline trimming cut 4 bases from V and 7 bases from J; bases unmatched to any gene: 7. The CDR3 is 14 amino acids. Germline V lookup: CDR1 MNHEY, CDR2 SMNVEV (reference sequence). CDR3 sequence (DNA): TGTGCCAGCAGTTCGGGACAGGGAGTCCCTGGCTACACCTTC. Its protein is CASSSGQGVPGYTF.

This clone was counted once. The chain has TRBV10-2 and TRBJ2-1; TRBD2 agrees at 7 bases. V gave up 10 bases and J gave up 5 bases; unmatched junction bases: 11. Germline values: CDR1 WSHSY, CDR2 SAAADI. This CDR3 has 14 residues. The CDR3 nucleotides are TGCGCCATCCTCTCGGAGCGGGGAGACAATGAGCAGTTCTTC. Residues: CAILSERGDNEQFF.

This clone has more than one count but fewer than ten. The chain couples TRBV6-5 to TRBJ1-2; D ambiguous. This CDR3 region has 14 residues. Germline V gives CDR1 MNHEY, CDR2 SVGAGI. V gave up 6 bases and J gave up 4 bases, with 15 bases separating them. DNA of the CDR3: TGTGCCAGCAGAGCCGGGGAAGGCGGCTATGGCTACACCTTC. It specifies CASRAGEGGYGYTF.

The J gene is TRBJ1-3, the V gene TRBV19; D gene uncertain. V was pared by 5 bases and J by 0 bases, with 8 bases between. This CDR3 contains 14 residues. Germline CDR1 and CDR2: LNHDA and SQIVND (reference sequence). CDR3 in amino acids: CASSPRRSGNTIYF. The CDR3 DNA reads TGTGCCAGTAGTCCCCGCCGCTCTGGAAACACCATATATTTT. Based on the CDR3 plus reference TRBV19 and TRBJ1-3, the full variable domain is DGGITQSPKYLFRKEGQNVTLSCEQNLNHDAMYWYRQDPGQGLRLIYYSQIVNDFQKGDIAEGYSVSREKKESFPLTVTSAQKNPTAFYLCASSPRRSGNTIYFGEGSWLTVV.

The genes are TRBV6-4 and TRBJ2-2, with D uncertain. V was shortened by 2 bases and J by 1 base, with 8 bases between the two germline ends. Germline V gene sequence: CDR1 MRHNA, CDR2 SNTAGT. This CDR3 has 15 amino acids. The CDR3: CASSDTQQNTGELFF. The DNA of the CDR3 is TGTGCCAGCAGTGACACCCAGCAGAACACCGGGGAGCTGTTTTTT.

The chain recombines TRBV19 with TRBJ1-5; 10 bases fit TRBD1. CDR3 length: 16 amino acids. Germline trimming cut 5 bases from V and 3 bases from J; bases unmatched to any gene: 7. CDR1 and CDR2 (germline): LNHDA, SQIVND (reference sequence). In nucleotides, the CDR3 is TGTGCCAGTAGTTTGGGGACAGGGGCTTACAATCAGCCCCAGCATTTT. It translates to CASSLGTGAYNQPQHF.

This clone was counted between two and nine times. The chain links TRBV5-3 to TRBJ2-7, with no clear D. TRBV5-3 is an open reading frame whose function is uncertain. The CDR3 contains 14 residues. Trimming stripped 4 bases from V and 3 bases from J, with 14 bases between. The CDR3 DNA follows: TGTGCCAGAAGCCCTGTATCCAGATACTACGAGCAGTACGTC. Its protein is CARSPVSRYYEQYV.

The J gene is TRBJ1-5, the V gene TRBV2; D not resolved. The CDR3 is 11 amino acids. From germline, CDR1 is SNHLY and CDR2 FYNNEI. The ends were cut back, 8 bases at V and 4 bases at J, with 6 bases in the middle. CDR3 sequence reads: CASGVNQPQHF. The CDR3, as DNA: TGTGCCAGCGGAGTGAATCAGCCCCAGCATTTT. Complete variable domain (other parts from reference TRBV2 and TRBJ1-5): EPEVTQTPSHQVTQMGQEVILRCVPISNHLYFYWYRQILGQKVEFLVSFYNNEISEKSEIFDDQFSVERPDGSNFTLKIRSTKLEDSAMYFCASGVNQPQHFGDGTRLSIL.

The rearrangement uses TRBV6-6 and TRBJ2-7, with no clear D. The CDR3 spans 13 residues. Germline-derived CDR1 and CDR2 are MNHNY and SVGAGI (reference sequence). The germline V and J ends were trimmed by 0 bases and 3 bases, with 6 bases remaining between them. CDR3 region: CASSYSPDYEQYV. CDR3 bases: TGTGCCAGCAGTTACTCGCCGGACTACGAGCAGTACGTC.

The chain joins TRBV7-2 to TRBJ2-7; 8 bases are a match to TRBD1. This CDR3 is 14 amino acids long. Germline assignment: CDR1 SGHTA and CDR2 FQGNSA. Trimming removed 5 bases from V and 4 bases from J; junction bases left unmatched: 7. The chain's CDR3 is CASSADRGPYEQYV. The CDR3, as DNA: TGTGCCAGCAGCGCTGACAGGGGACCATACGAGCAGTACGTC.

This chain links TRBV5-4 with TRBJ2-3; D gene unclear. The CDR3 covers 14 residues. Trimming left V 0 bases short and J 1 base short, with 6 bases between. The V gene's germline CDR1 is SGHNT and CDR2 YYREEE (reference sequence). For the CDR3, the DNA is TGTGCCAGCAGCTTGGACACCCGCACAGATACGCAGTATTTT. Its protein is CASSLDTRTDTQYF.

This clone was observed once. The rearrangement links TRBV28 to TRBJ2-5, with D perhaps matching TRBD2 (5 bases). The CDR3 has 13 residues. Trimming took 3 bases from V and 5 from J, leaving 10 bases between them. CDR1 MDHEN and CDR2 SYDVKM come from the germline V gene. CDR3 sequence (DNA): TGTGCCAGCAGTTTGGCGGGTCCGGAGACCCAGTACTTC. Its translation: CASSLAGPETQYF.

J is TRBJ2-7 and V is TRBV11-2, with D possibly matching TRBD2 (6 bases). This CDR3 spans 14 amino acids. The V gene's germline CDR1 is SGHAT and CDR2 FQNNGV. The ends were cut back, 1 base at V and 4 bases at J, with 11 bases in the middle. The CDR3 DNA sequence: TGTGCCAGCAGCTTAGCCGCGGGGTCGTACGAGCAGTACGTC. It encodes CASSLAAGSYEQYV.

This clone showed up just once. The chain employs TRBV21-1 and TRBJ2-3. TRBV21-1 is given as a pseudogene. This CDR3 region has 14 residues. The CDR3 sequence: CASSNEPDPDTQYF. Here the CDR3 DNA reads TGTGCCAGCAGCAATGAACCGGACCCAGATACGCAGTATTTT.

V gene TRBV9 combines with J gene TRBJ2-1; TRBD1 agrees at 9 bases. V was pared by 6 bases and J by 7 bases, with 5 bases of the junction left unmatched. The CDR3 has 13 amino acids. Germline lookup yields CDR1 SGDLS and CDR2 YYNGEE. The CDR3 loop reads CASTTGGLNEQFF. DNA for the CDR3: TGTGCCAGCACGACAGGGGGGTTGAATGAGCAGTTCTTC.

The chain has TRBV27 and TRBJ1-2; a possible D gene is TRBD1 (5 bases). This CDR3 spans 13 amino acids. CDR1 is MNHEY, CDR2 SMNVEV, per germline (reference sequence). V was trimmed by 8 bases and J by 4 bases, leaving 14 bases between them. The CDR3 here is CASGHGGVYGYTF. The CDR3 coding sequence is TGTGCCAGCGGCCACGGGGGGGTCTATGGCTACACCTTC.

The CDR3 sequence: CASSLSNSGANVLTF. CDR3 nucleotides: TGTGCCAGCAGTTTATCAAACTCTGGGGCCAACGTCCTGACTTTC. This chain uses TRBV27 with TRBJ2-6; D is uncertain. Per the germline V gene, CDR1 is MNHEY and CDR2 is SMNVEV (reference sequence). Trimming stripped 0 bases from V and 0 bases from J, with 3 bases between. The CDR3 is made up of 15 amino acids.

The rearrangement links TRBV5-8 to TRBJ2-5; no firm D call. Between the trimmed V and J ends, which lost 0 bases and 1 base, there was a span of 4 bases. This CDR3 has 13 residues. Germline V gives CDR1 SGHTS, CDR2 YDEGEE. The CDR3 DNA sequence: TGTGCCAGCAGCTTGGACTCCCAAGAGACCCAGTACTTC. This sequence encodes CASSLDSQETQYF.